The 18 T cell receptor beta chains below all came from one sample that was sequenced in a study of blood T cell repertoires in COVID-19. Produced via immunoSEQ multiplex PCR; TCRdb's table is partial and in-frame only. The table records 100,000 to 150,000 clones, 70% to 90% of them present only once. The sample comprised peripheral blood. All receptors come from a woman aged 55-69 years with acute or convalescent COVID-19.

The CDR3 loop is CASSVRAGGSTDTQYF. Written as DNA, the CDR3 is TGTGCCAGCAGCGTAAGAGCGGGAGGAAGCACAGATACGCAGTATTTT. The chain employs TRBV9 and TRBJ2-3, with TRBD2 matching over 9 bases. With V trimmed by 1 base and J by 0 bases, 3 bases remained unmatched. CDR3 length: 16 residues. From germline, CDR1 is SGDLS and CDR2 YYNGEE.

V gene TRBV6-5 combines with J gene TRBJ2-7; tentatively, D is TRBD1 (5 bases). V dropped 7 bases and J dropped 2 bases, with 9 bases sitting between them. This CDR3 has 12 amino acids. Germline V gives CDR1 MNHEY, CDR2 SVGAGI. The CDR3 is CASTDIAYEQYF. Written as DNA, the CDR3 is TGTGCCAGCACGGACATTGCCTACGAGCAGTACTTC.

The chain has TRBV12-3 or TRBV12-4 and TRBJ1-1; TRBD1 is a possible D gene (5 bases). V lost 3 bases and J lost 5, with 10 bases in between. CDR3 length: 13 residues. DNA of the CDR3: TGTGCCAGCAGTTTCGGAGGGGTGACTGAAGCTTTCTTT. It yields the protein CASSFGGVTEAFF.

The chain uses TRBV9 and TRBJ1-2; 9 bases are a match to TRBD1. CDR1 SGDLS and CDR2 YYNGEE come from the germline V gene. The CDR3 sequence is 14 residues long. The junction had 5 bases not matched to a gene; V was cut back by 2 bases and J by 6 bases. The CDR3 loop is CASSVHRGQDGYTF. The DNA of the CDR3 is TGTGCCAGCAGCGTGCACAGGGGGCAGGATGGCTACACCTTC.

The CDR3 coding sequence is TGTGCTAGTGGGGCGGACAGGCCCTATTCACCCCTCCACTTT. Translation: CASGADRPYSPLHF. V usage is TRBV12-5 and J usage is TRBJ1-6; 7 positions agree with TRBD1. CDR1 is LGHNT, CDR2 FRNRAP, per germline. The V gene end was trimmed by 6 bases and the J gene end by 8 bases; junction bases not matched to a gene: 7. This CDR3 has 14 residues.

J is TRBJ2-1 and V is TRBV6-5; 7 bases match TRBD2. The CDR3 consists of 16 residues. Germline lookup yields CDR1 MNHEY and CDR2 SVGAGI. After removal of 2 bases from V and 2 bases from J, the junction contained 6 bases not matched to a gene. The CDR3 DNA reads TGTGCCAGCAGTTACCTTGGCGGGAGTCCCTACAATGAGCAGTTCTTC. Protein product: CASSYLGGSPYNEQFF.

CDR3 protein: CASSSGTGVQPQHF. The CDR3 region has the DNA TGTGCCAGCAGTTCAGGGACAGGGGTTCAGCCCCAGCATTTT. The chain uses TRBV27 and TRBJ1-5, with 10 bases aligning to TRBD1. Per germline, CDR1 MNHEY and CDR2 SMNVEV (reference sequence). The CDR3 runs 14 residues. V lost 4 bases and J lost 6; bases outside the gene matches: 3.

The chain carries TRBV9 and TRBJ2-6, with 7 nucleotides matching TRBD1. CDR1 and CDR2 from the germline V gene are SGDLS and YYNGEE. This CDR3 has 15 amino acids. After removal of 0 bases from V and 5 bases from J, the junction contained 2 bases not matched to a gene. The CDR3 protein is CASSVAGGRANVLTF. CDR3 nucleotide sequence: TGTGCCAGCAGCGTAGCAGGGGGTAGGGCCAACGTCCTGACTTTC.

The chain links TRBV19 to TRBJ1-4; a weak D match, TRBD1 (6 bases). The CDR3 extends over 15 amino acids. Germline CDR1 LNHDA, CDR2 SQIVND (reference sequence). Trimming stripped 1 base from V and 4 bases from J, with 10 bases between. The chain's CDR3 is CASSIGGQLNEKLFF. CDR3 DNA sequence: TGTGCCAGTAGTATAGGAGGACAGCTTAATGAAAAACTGTTTTTT.

V and J are TRBV19 and TRBJ2-2; the match to TRBD2 covers 8 bases. V shed 6 bases, J shed 7 bases, and the junction held 16 bases outside the gene matches. The CDR3 spans 17 residues. Germline CDR1 reads LNHDA; CDR2 reads SQIVND (reference sequence). In DNA form, the CDR3 reads TGTGCCAGTAGGTCGGGGAGCGGGAGAGAGGGCCTCGGGGAGCTGTTTTTT. This encodes CASRSGSGREGLGELFF.

The chain links TRBV19 to TRBJ2-2; 8 positions agree with TRBD2. Unmatched junction bases numbered 3, after V lost 4 bases and J lost 8 bases. CDR3 length: 13 amino acids. The germline V gene has CDR1 LNHDA and CDR2 SQIVND (reference sequence). The CDR3 DNA follows: TGTGCCAGTAGTAATATAGCGGGAGGGGAGCTGTTTTTT. This sequence encodes CASSNIAGGELFF.

This clone occurred a few times. The chain links TRBV5-3 to TRBJ2-7; unclear D gene. TRBV5-3 is reported as an ORF; its role is uncertain. The CDR3 loop spans 11 amino acids. V lost 4 bases to trimming and J lost 12 bases, with 14 bases between them. DNA for the CDR3: TGTGCCAGAAGCCTGTGTTCTTTCGGGTACGTC. This translates into CARSLCSFGYV.

The V call is TRBV18, the J call TRBJ2-7; D may be TRBD2 (6 bases). The CDR3 runs to 16 residues. The germline V and J ends were trimmed by 3 bases and 1 base, with 16 bases remaining between them. Germline lookup yields CDR1 KGHSH and CDR2 LQKENI. The CDR3 here is CASSPRLGGNSYEQYF. CDR3 bases: TGTGCCAGCTCACCCCGCCTTGGCGGGAATTCCTACGAGCAGTACTTC.

The chain links TRBV19 to TRBJ1-6, with D unresolved. V was trimmed by 9 bases and J by 7 bases, leaving 13 bases between them. Germline V lookup: CDR1 LNHDA, CDR2 SQIVND (reference sequence). The CDR3 contains 13 residues. The CDR3: CASSDISNSPLHF. The CDR3 DNA reads TGTGCCAGCTCAGACATAAGCAATTCACCCCTCCACTTT.

The chain is built from TRBV28 and TRBJ1-6; D remains unclear. The V end lost 6 bases, the J end lost 6 bases, and 6 bases lay between the germline ends. The CDR3 contains 12 residues. Germline lookup yields CDR1 MDHEN and CDR2 SYDVKM. The CDR3 region is CASRHLNSPLHF. CDR3 sequence (DNA): TGTGCCAGCAGACACCTTAATTCACCCCTCCACTTT.

The chain uses TRBV29-1 and TRBJ1-4, with D tentatively TRBD1 (5 bases). Trimming removed 7 bases from V and 6 bases from J, with 12 bases in between. From germline, CDR1 is SQVTM and CDR2 ANQGSEA. The CDR3 has 12 residues. The CDR3 is CSARVQDEKLFF. DNA for the CDR3: TGCAGCGCCAGGGTCCAAGATGAAAAACTGTTTTTT. Combining the CDR3 with reference TRBV29-1 and TRBJ1-4 gives the whole variable domain SAVISQKPSRDICQRGTSLTIQCQVDSQVTMMFWYRQQPGQSLTLIATANQGSEATYESGFVIDKFPISRPNLTFSTLTVSNMSPEDSSIYLCSARVQDEKLFFGSGTQLSVL.

The rearrangement uses TRBV24-1 and TRBJ2-7; tentatively, D is TRBD1 (5 bases). The V end was cut by 0 bases, the J end by 6 bases, with 11 bases between. In germline, CDR1 is KGHDR, CDR2 SFDVKD. The CDR3 is made up of 14 amino acids. The CDR3 reads CATSDLRQGGEQYF. The DNA for the CDR3 is TGTGCCACCAGTGATTTGCGGCAGGGCGGCGAGCAGTACTTC.

V usage is TRBV3-1 (or the pseudogene TRBV3-2) and J usage is TRBJ1-1; D gene unclear. The CDR3 has 13 amino acids. V lost 1 base, J lost 1 base, and 4 bases lay in between. Germline assignment: CDR1 LGHDT and CDR2 YNNKEL (reference sequence). In nucleotides, the CDR3 is TGTGCCAGCAGCCAAGCAGGGAACACTGAAGCTTTCTTT. It codes for CASSQAGNTEAFF.